This T cell receptor beta chain was sequenced for a study of early T cells in non-severe SARS-CoV-2 infection (dated by TCRdb to the early 2020s). As for the study more broadly: Because TCR sequencing was done on bulk RNA from unsorted whole blood, the alpha and beta chains could not be paired. Here is what the overall study found, with its caveats: Matching against VDJdb was skewed toward anti-spike CD8 responses, likely underestimated virus-specific expansions, and missed private and CD4 specificities.

Libraries were built with 5' RACE. Sequencing was carried out with a NextSeq 500. Unique molecular identifiers were attached to individual cDNA molecules in the TCR library protocol so that sequencing error and PCR bias could be corrected. TCR alpha and beta chains were both sequenced, and the abundances of alpha and beta sequences in each sample were closely correlated with each other. The paper's data handling went like this. Decombinator V4 was used to annotate the V gene, J gene and CDR3 of the TCR sequences. Expanded TCRs were defined as changing significantly between any two time points under a Poisson model with p below 0.0001. TCR abundances were normalised to the total number of TCRs sequenced per sample and expressed as counts per million. MAIT TCRs were defined by TRAV1-2 paired with TRAJ12, TRAJ20 or TRAJ33, and iNKT TCRs by TRAV10 paired with TRAJ18. VDJdb, accessed 1 November 2021, was searched for CMV, EBV and SARS-CoV-2 annotated TCRs, excluding TCRs annotated for multiple antigens. The public reads were reprocessed in TCRdb via fastp at Q25 and MiXCR, keeping in-frame beta chains. For every CDR3 protein sequence, its rows merge into one entry that carries the most common genes and DNA. These V and J calls derive from TCRdb rather than the authors' analysis. This sample has tens of thousands of distinct CDR3 sequences in its table, and 11% of those were observed once. The ten biggest clones cover less than 3.5% of the sample.

V and J lose 5 bases and 5 bases, and a span of 15 bases separates them. The CDR3 runs 14 residues from the cysteine to the phenylalanine. Solely the CDR3 DNA is kept, with 42 bases framed from the first base. As for this clonotype: Its recognized antigen is unknown. No quality values exist for individual bases; no much larger clone is one base distant.

This was a case-control study nested in a cohort of healthcare workers in London, UK, who had nasopharyngeal swab PCR tests and blood samples taken every week. Healthcare workers were recruited during the week of the UK lockdown, between 23 and 31 March 2020, and followed weekly for up to about 15 weeks. This chain is built from TRBV12-3 or TRBV12-4 and TRBJ1-1; TRBD1 is perhaps the D gene, given 6 matching bases. This receptor was taken from an adult who was a healthcare worker with PCR-confirmed SARS-CoV-2 infection or an uninfected control (not recorded which). The specimen was whole blood, collected at baseline. The bases are TGTGCCAGCAGTCGGGGGGCCTTGGGAACTGAAGCTTTCTTT. It translates to CASSRGALGTEAFF.